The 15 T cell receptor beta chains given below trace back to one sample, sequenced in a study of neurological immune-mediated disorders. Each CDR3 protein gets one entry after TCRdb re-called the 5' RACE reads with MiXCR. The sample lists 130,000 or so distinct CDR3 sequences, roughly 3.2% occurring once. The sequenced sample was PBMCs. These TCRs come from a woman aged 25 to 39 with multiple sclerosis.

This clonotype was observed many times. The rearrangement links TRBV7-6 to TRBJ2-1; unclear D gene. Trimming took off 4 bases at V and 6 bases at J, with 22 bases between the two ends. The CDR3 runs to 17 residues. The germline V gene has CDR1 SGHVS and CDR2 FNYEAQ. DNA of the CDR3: TGTGCCAGCAGCTCCTCTCCTAACGCGCAGTATTTCAATGAGCAGTTCTTC. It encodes CASSSSPNAQYFNEQFF.

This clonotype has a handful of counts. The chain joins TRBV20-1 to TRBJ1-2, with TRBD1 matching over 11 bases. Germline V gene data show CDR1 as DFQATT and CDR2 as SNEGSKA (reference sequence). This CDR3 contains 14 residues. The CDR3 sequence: CSAPGQGGYYGYTF. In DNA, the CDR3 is TGCAGCGCGCCGGGACAGGGGGGCTACTATGGCTACACCTTC.

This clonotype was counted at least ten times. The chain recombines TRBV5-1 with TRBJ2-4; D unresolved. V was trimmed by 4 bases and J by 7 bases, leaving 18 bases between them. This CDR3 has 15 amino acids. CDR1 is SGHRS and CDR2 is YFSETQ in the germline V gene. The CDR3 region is CASSPKSTAWNIQYF. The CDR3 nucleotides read TGCGCCAGCAGCCCCAAGTCGACTGCATGGAACATTCAGTACTTC.

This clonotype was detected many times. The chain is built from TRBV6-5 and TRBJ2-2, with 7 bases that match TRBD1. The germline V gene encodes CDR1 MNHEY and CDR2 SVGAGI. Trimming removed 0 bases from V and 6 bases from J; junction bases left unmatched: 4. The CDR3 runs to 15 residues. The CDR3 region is CASSYSEGAAGELFF. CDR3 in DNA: TGTGCCAGCAGTTACTCTGAGGGGGCCGCCGGGGAGCTGTTTTTT.

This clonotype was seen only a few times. CDR3 coding DNA: TGCAGTGCTGCCCCCCAGGGATCCTCTTACGAGCAGTACTTC. Encoded protein: CSAAPQGSSYEQYF. This chain links TRBV20-1 with TRBJ2-7, with D possibly being TRBD1 (5 bases). Between the trimmed V and J ends, which lost 5 bases and 4 bases, there was a span of 18 bases. The CDR3 consists of 14 residues. Germline CDR1 reads DFQATT; CDR2 reads SNEGSKA (reference sequence).

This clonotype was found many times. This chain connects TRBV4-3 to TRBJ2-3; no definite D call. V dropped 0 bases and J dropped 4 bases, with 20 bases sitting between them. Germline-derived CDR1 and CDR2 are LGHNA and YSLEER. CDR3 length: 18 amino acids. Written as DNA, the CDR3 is TGCGCCAGCAGCCAAGATCCCCCTAGTCACGGGCGCCCAGATACGCAGTATTTT. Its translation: CASSQDPPSHGRPDTQYF.

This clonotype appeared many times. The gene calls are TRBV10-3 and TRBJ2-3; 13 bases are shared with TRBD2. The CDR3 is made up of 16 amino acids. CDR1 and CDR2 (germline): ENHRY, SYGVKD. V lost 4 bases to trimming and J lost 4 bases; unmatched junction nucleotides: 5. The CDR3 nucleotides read TGTGCCATCAGTGGCGGACTAGCGGGAGATCCAGATACGCAGTATTTT. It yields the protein CAISGGLAGDPDTQYF.

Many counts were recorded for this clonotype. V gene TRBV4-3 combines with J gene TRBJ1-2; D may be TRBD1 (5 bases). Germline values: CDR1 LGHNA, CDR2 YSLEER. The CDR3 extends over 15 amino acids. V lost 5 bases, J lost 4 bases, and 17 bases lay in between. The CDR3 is CASSTYRDLSYGYTF. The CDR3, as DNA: TGCGCCAGCAGCACATACCGGGACTTATCCTATGGCTACACCTTC.

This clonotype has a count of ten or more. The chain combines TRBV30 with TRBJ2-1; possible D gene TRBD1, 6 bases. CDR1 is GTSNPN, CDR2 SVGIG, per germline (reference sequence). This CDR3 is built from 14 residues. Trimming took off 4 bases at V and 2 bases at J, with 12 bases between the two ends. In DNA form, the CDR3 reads TGTGCCTGGAAGGGGGAAGGCGCCTACAATGAGCAGTTCTTC. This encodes CAWKGEGAYNEQFF.

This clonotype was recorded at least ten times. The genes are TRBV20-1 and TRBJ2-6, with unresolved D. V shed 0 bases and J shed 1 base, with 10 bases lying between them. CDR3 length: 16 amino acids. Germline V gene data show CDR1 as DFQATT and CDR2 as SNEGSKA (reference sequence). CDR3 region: CSARDAGISGANVLTF. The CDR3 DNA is TGCAGTGCTAGAGATGCCGGTATATCTGGGGCCAACGTCCTGACTTTC.

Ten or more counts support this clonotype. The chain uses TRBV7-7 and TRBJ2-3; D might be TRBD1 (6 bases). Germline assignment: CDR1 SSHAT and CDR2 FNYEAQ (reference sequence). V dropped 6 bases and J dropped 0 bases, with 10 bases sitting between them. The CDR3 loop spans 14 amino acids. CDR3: CASSRTASTDTQYF. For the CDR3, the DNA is TGTGCCAGCAGTCGGACAGCTAGCACAGATACGCAGTATTTT.

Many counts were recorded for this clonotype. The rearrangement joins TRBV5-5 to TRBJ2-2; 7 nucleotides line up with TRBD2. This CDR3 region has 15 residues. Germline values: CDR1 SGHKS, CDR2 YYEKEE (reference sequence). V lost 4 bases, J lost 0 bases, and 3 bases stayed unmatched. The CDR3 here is CASSVAGSNTGELFF. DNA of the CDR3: TGTGCCAGCAGCGTAGCGGGTTCGAACACCGGGGAGCTGTTTTTT.

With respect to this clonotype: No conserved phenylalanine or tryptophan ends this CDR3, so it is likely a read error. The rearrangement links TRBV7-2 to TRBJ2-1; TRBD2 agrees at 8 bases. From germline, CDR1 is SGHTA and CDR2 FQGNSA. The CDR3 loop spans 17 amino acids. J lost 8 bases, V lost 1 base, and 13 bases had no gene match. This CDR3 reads CASSLEMTGGRRHEQFC. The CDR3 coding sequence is TGTGCCAGCAGCTTAGAGATGACGGGGGGGCGGCGTCATGAGCAGTTCTGC.

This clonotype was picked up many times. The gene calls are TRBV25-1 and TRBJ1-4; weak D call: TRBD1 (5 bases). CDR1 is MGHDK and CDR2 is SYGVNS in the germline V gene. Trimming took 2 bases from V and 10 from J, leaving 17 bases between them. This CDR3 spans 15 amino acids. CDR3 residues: CASSEQGPPGGKLFF. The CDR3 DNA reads TGTGCCAGCAGTGAACAGGGACCGCCGGGGGGAAAACTGTTTTTT.

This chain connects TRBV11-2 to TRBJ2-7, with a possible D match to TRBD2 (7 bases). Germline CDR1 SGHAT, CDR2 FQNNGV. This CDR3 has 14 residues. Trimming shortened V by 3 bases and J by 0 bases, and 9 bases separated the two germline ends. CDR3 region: CASSFGGPSYEQYF. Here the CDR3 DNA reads TGTGCCAGCAGCTTCGGGGGGCCCTCCTACGAGCAGTACTTC.